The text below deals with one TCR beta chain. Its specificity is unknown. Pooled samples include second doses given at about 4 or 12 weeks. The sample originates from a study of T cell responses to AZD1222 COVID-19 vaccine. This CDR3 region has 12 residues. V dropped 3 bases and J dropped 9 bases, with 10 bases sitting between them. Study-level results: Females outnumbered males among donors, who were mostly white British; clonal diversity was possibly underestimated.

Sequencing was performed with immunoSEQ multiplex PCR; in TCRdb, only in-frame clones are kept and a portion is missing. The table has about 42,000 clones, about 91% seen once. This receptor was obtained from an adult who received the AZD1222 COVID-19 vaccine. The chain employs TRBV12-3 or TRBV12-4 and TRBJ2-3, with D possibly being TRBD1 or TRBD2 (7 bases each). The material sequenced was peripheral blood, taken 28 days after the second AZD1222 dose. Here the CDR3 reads CASSFRGGTQYF. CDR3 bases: TGTGCCAGCAGTTTCAGGGGGGGGACGCAGTATTTT.